This TCR beta chain appears in the sequencing data of a study of post-analysis software for immune sequencing data. Study-level information: Included courses were relapsing-remitting and secondary progressive multiple sclerosis; progressive-relapsing multiple sclerosis was also included.

Study results and limitations: The study found significantly lower normalized Chao1 diversity in multiple sclerosis patients than in controls. Patients showed TRBV5-6, TRBV5-1 and TRBV20-1 among a few TRBV segments more frequent than in controls. Samples from a shared batch, those prepared together, strongly co-clustered by F measure.

Germline CDR1 and CDR2: SNHLY and FYNNEI. There are 13 residues in the CDR3. V was clipped by 8 bases and J by 8 bases, with 16 bases between them. The library was made from cDNA and included unique molecular identifiers. It was from about 0.98 to 11 million T cells that roughly 0.5 million cDNA molecules came. TCRdb reprocessed the PCR reads via MiXCR and lists one record per CDR3 protein. The sample carries around 710,000 distinct CDR3 sequences, around 45% recorded once. This clonotype was recorded at least ten times. No antigen is known for it. V is TRBV2 and J is TRBJ2-1; D is unclear. Sequenced: blood. This TCR came from a girl aged 10 to 17 with multiple sclerosis. CDR3 residues: CASGRPFSDEQFF. The CDR3 DNA reads as TGTGCCAGCGGACGACCCTTTTCGGATGAGCAGTTCTTC.